These 23 T cell receptor beta chains share one sample of origin, sequenced in a study of blood T cell repertoires in COVID-19. Method: immunoSEQ multiplex PCR; TCRdb's copy keeps in-frame clones and lacks some. The sample lists tens of thousands of clones, roughly nine tenths seen once, with 3.1% in the top ten. Sequenced material: PBMCs or T cells enriched from blood (not recorded which). These receptors originate from a woman aged 45-65 years who had recovered from COVID-19.

This clone appeared once. This rearrangement joins TRBV7-2 to TRBJ2-3, with D possibly TRBD1 on 5 matching bases. Trimming pared 3 bases from V and 5 bases from J, leaving 9 bases between. The CDR3 covers 13 residues. Per the germline V gene, CDR1 is SGHTA and CDR2 is FQGNSA. This CDR3 is CASSFAGLDTQYF. The DNA of the CDR3 is TGTGCCAGCAGCTTTGCAGGGTTAGATACGCAGTATTTT. The entire variable domain, with the rest obtained from reference TRBV7-2 and TRBJ2-3, is as follows: GAGVSQSPSNKVTEKGKDVELRCDPISGHTALYWYRQSLGQGLEFLIYFQGNSAPDKSGLPSDRFSAERTGGSVSTLTIQRTQQEDSAVYLCASSFAGLDTQYFGPGTRLTVL.

The chain combines TRBV18 with TRBJ2-6, with no clear D. V was trimmed by 2 bases and J by 1 base, leaving 9 bases between them. The CDR3 consists of 16 residues. The germline gives CDR1 KGHSH, CDR2 LQKENI. The CDR3 loop reads CASSPTALSGANVLTF. The CDR3 DNA follows: TGTGCCAGCTCACCAACTGCCCTTTCTGGGGCCAACGTCCTGACTTTC.

V gene TRBV5-1 combines with J gene TRBJ1-6, with D perhaps TRBD1 (6 bases). The V gene lost 3 bases and the J gene lost 4 bases, with 14 bases spanning the gap. Per germline, CDR1 SGHRS and CDR2 YFSETQ. This CDR3 has 16 amino acids. The CDR3 DNA reads as TGCGCCAGCAGCTGGGGGACACGCGAATATAATTCACCCCTCCACTTT. It codes for CASSWGTREYNSPLHF.

The V and J genes are TRBV5-1 and TRBJ2-5; 7 positions match TRBD1. The CDR3 is made up of 15 amino acids. Looked up from germline, CDR1 is SGHRS and CDR2 is YFSETQ. The trim removed 3 bases at V and 5 bases at J, leaving 10 bases unmatched. The CDR3: CASSSTGVLEETQYF. The DNA of the CDR3 is TGCGCCAGCAGCTCCACAGGGGTTTTGGAGGAGACCCAGTACTTC.

The chain recombines TRBV18 with TRBJ2-3; D is undetermined. Trimming pared 1 base from V and 6 bases from J, leaving 5 bases between. CDR1 is KGHSH, CDR2 LQKENI, per germline. The CDR3 consists of 12 residues. The CDR3 DNA is TGTGCCAGCTCACCACGGGCGGATACGCAGTATTTT. Translation gives CASSPRADTQYF. Combining the CDR3 with reference TRBV18 and TRBJ2-3 gives the whole variable domain NAGVMQNPRHLVRRRGQEARLRCSPMKGHSHVYWYRQLPEEGLKFMVYLQKENIIDESGMPKERFSAEFPKEGPSILRIQQVVRGDSAAYFCASSPRADTQYFGPGTRLTVL.

The genes are TRBV5-1 and TRBJ1-1; 9 bases map to TRBD1. V lost 4 bases and J lost 3; bases outside the gene matches: 7. The CDR3 runs 15 residues. CDR1 SGHRS and CDR2 YFSETQ come from the germline V gene. Written as DNA, the CDR3 is TGCGCCAGCAGCCGACGGACAGGGGAGGACACTGAAGCTTTCTTT. This gives the protein CASSRRTGEDTEAFF. The variable domain in full, with the rest retrieved from reference TRBV5-1 and TRBJ1-1, is KAGVTQTPRYLIKTRGQQVTLSCSPISGHRSVSWYQQTPGQGLQFLFEYFSETQRNKGNFPGRFSGRQFSNSRSEMNVSTLELGDSALYLCASSRRTGEDTEAFFGQGTRLTVV.

V is TRBV19 and J is TRBJ1-6; no definite D call. The CDR3 runs 13 residues. The V gene lost 3 bases and the J gene lost 12 bases, with 12 bases spanning the gap. The germline CDR1 and CDR2 sequences are LNHDA and SQIVND (reference sequence). CDR3 region: CASSILLFLPLHF. Written as DNA, the CDR3 is TGTGCCAGTAGTATCCTACTGTTTTTACCCCTCCACTTT.

V usage is TRBV7-2 and J usage is TRBJ2-1; 7 bases align to TRBD2. The trim removed 3 bases at V and 0 bases at J, leaving 2 bases unmatched. This CDR3 is 15 amino acids long. The V gene's germline CDR1 is SGHTA and CDR2 FQGNSA. This CDR3 reads CASSFASGSYNEQFF. The CDR3 bases are TGTGCCAGCAGCTTCGCTAGCGGCTCCTACAATGAGCAGTTCTTC. The variable domain in full, with the rest retrieved from reference TRBV7-2 and TRBJ2-1, is GAGVSQSPSNKVTEKGKDVELRCDPISGHTALYWYRQSLGQGLEFLIYFQGNSAPDKSGLPSDRFSAERTGGSVSTLTIQRTQQEDSAVYLCASSFASGSYNEQFFGPGTRLTVL.

V and J are TRBV18 and TRBJ1-4; D is uncertain. Germline lookup yields CDR1 KGHSH and CDR2 LQKENI. Trimming shortened V by 1 base and J by 2 bases, and 20 bases separated the two germline ends. The CDR3 totals 19 residues. DNA for the CDR3: TGTGCCAGCTCACCACGTTCTGCAGCCGTGGGCTCGACTAATGAAAAACTGTTTTTT. Translation: CASSPRSAAVGSTNEKLFF. The full variable domain, completed using reference TRBV18 and TRBJ1-4, is NAGVMQNPRHLVRRRGQEARLRCSPMKGHSHVYWYRQLPEEGLKFMVYLQKENIIDESGMPKERFSAEFPKEGPSILRIQQVVRGDSAAYFCASSPRSAAVGSTNEKLFFGSGTQLSVL.

This chain connects TRBV6-2 or TRBV6-3 to TRBJ1-1, with unresolved D. The germline V and J ends were trimmed by 2 bases and 3 bases, with 7 bases remaining between them. Germline CDR1 and CDR2: MNHEY and SVGEGT. This CDR3 has 13 amino acids. The CDR3 nucleotides read TGTGCCAGCAGTTACATAGGAGACACTGAAGCTTTCTTT. Encoded protein: CASSYIGDTEAFF.

The chain recombines TRBV19 with TRBJ2-2, with 7 positions matching TRBD1. CDR1 is LNHDA and CDR2 is SQIVND in the germline V gene (reference sequence). CDR3 length equals 15 residues. J gave up 6 bases and V 1 base, and 5 bases lay outside the gene matches. The CDR3 sequence: CASSIGGTAPGELFF. Here the CDR3 DNA reads TGTGCCAGTAGTATAGGTGGGACAGCTCCCGGGGAGCTGTTTTTT.

As DNA, the CDR3 is TGCGCCAGCAGAAGTACAGGGGAGGCTGAAGCTTTCTTT. Protein: CASRSTGEAEAFF. This chain connects TRBV5-1 to TRBJ1-1; 7 bases map to TRBD1. From germline, CDR1 is SGHRS and CDR2 YFSETQ. With V trimmed by 5 bases and J by 6 bases, 7 bases remained unmatched. CDR3 length: 13 residues.

V is TRBV6-2 or TRBV6-3 and J is TRBJ1-5; D is undetermined. This CDR3 contains 14 residues. The germline V and J ends were trimmed by 2 bases and 1 base, with 6 bases remaining between them. Germline lookup yields CDR1 MNHEY and CDR2 SVGEGT. CDR3 coding DNA: TGTGCCAGCAGTTACGGAGGGAGCAATCAGCCCCAGCATTTT. Residues: CASSYGGSNQPQHF.

The chain uses TRBV5-6 and TRBJ2-7; the D is unclear. Germline loops: CDR1 SGHDT, CDR2 YYEEEE. This CDR3 region has 11 residues. V lost 4 bases and J 7 bases, leaving 9 bases between the germline ends. DNA for the CDR3: TGTGCCAGCAGCAAACAGAGAGAGCAGTACTTC. Translating it yields CASSKQREQYF.

The V and J genes are TRBV27 and TRBJ2-1; TRBD2 matches at 14 bases. Germline CDR1 is MNHEY and CDR2 is SMNVEV (reference sequence). V shed 5 bases, J shed 8 bases, and the junction held 2 bases outside the gene matches. The CDR3 spans 14 residues. DNA for the CDR3: TGTGCCAGCAGTGGGACTAGCGGGAGCTATGAGCAGTTCTTC. Amino acids: CASSGTSGSYEQFF.

J is TRBJ1-1 and V is TRBV4-1, with D possibly matching TRBD1 (5 bases). The V end was cut by 2 bases, the J end by 0 bases, with 19 bases between. The CDR3 runs 18 residues. Germline V gives CDR1 MGHRA, CDR2 YSYEKL. CDR3: CASSQPLLLAGMNTEAFF. The CDR3 nucleotides read TGCGCCAGCAGCCAACCCCTCTTGTTGGCAGGGATGAACACTGAAGCTTTCTTT.

J is TRBJ2-3 and V is TRBV11-1; perhaps TRBD1 as D (5 bases). V lost 4 bases and J 3 bases, leaving 11 bases between the germline ends. The CDR3 contains 14 residues. The V gene's germline CDR1 is SGHAT and CDR2 FQDESV (reference sequence). CDR3 protein: CASSSQGRTDTQYF. The CDR3 nucleotides read TGTGCCAGCAGCTCCCAGGGTAGGACAGATACGCAGTATTTT.

V and J are TRBV18 and TRBJ1-2; maybe TRBD1 (5 bases). The V gene's germline CDR1 is KGHSH and CDR2 LQKENI. The V end was cut by 4 bases, the J end by 1 base, with 19 bases between. The CDR3 covers 17 residues. The CDR3 nucleotides read TGTGCCAGCTCACTTCAGAAGGCAGGGAAACTTAACTATGGCTACACCTTC. This translates into CASSLQKAGKLNYGYTF.

The V and J genes are TRBV7-2 and TRBJ1-6, with no clear D. With 5 bases removed from V and 5 bases from J, the gap between germline ends came to 16 bases. Germline V lookup: CDR1 SGHTA, CDR2 FQGNSA. The CDR3 has 16 amino acids. The chain's CDR3 is CASSPTDTHHNSPLHF. The CDR3 nucleotides are TGTGCCAGCAGCCCAACAGACACTCACCATAATTCACCCCTCCACTTT.

The chain uses TRBV29-1 and TRBJ2-5, with D possibly TRBD1 on 6 matching bases. CDR1 is SQVTM and CDR2 is ANQGSEA in the germline V gene. CDR3 size: 12 residues. Trimming stripped 6 bases from V and 2 bases from J, with 10 bases between. This CDR3 is CSVGDTQETQYF. CDR3 sequence (DNA): TGCAGCGTGGGGGACACTCAAGAGACCCAGTACTTC.

The chain employs TRBV2 and TRBJ2-7, with D perhaps matching TRBD2 (6 bases). The V gene lost 10 bases and the J gene lost 3 bases, with 19 bases spanning the gap. CDR1 SNHLY and CDR2 FYNNEI come from the germline V gene. This CDR3 has 14 amino acids. The CDR3 nucleotides read TGTGCCATTACGTTAGGGACTTACGGCTACGAGCAGTACTTC. Translation gives CAITLGTYGYEQYF.

About this clone: This sample also contains other DNA sequences that code for the same CDR3. This chain uses TRBV7-2 with TRBJ2-3; tentative D call: TRBD2 (5 bases). This CDR3 contains 15 residues. The V gene's germline CDR1 is SGHTA and CDR2 FQGNSA. Trimming shortened V by 1 base and J by 6 bases, and 14 bases separated the two germline ends. In DNA form, the CDR3 reads TGTGCCAGCAGCTTAGGAGGGAGAGCCCTGGATACGCAGTATTTT. Its translation is CASSLGGRALDTQYF.

The gene calls are TRBV4-1 and TRBJ1-3; 9 bases match TRBD1. V trimming: 5 bases; J trimming: 1 base; junction bases outside the gene matches: 6. The CDR3 has 16 amino acids. CDR1 is MGHRA and CDR2 is YSYEKL in the germline V gene. This CDR3 is CASSGRGTGSGNTIYF. As DNA, the CDR3 is TGCGCCAGCAGCGGACGAGGGACAGGGTCTGGAAACACCATATATTTT.